Sequencing of this T cell receptor (beta chain) was carried out in a study of T cell repertoires in cytomegalovirus infection. Study background: Selection of CMV epitopes for the study included recently identified HLA-C-restricted and well-studied HLA-B-restricted ones. An indication of both CMV infection and matching HLA type came from public TCR beta signatures. Study-wide results and caveats: Using cumulative public TCR beta family frequency, the authors identified those who carried CMV together with the relevant HLA. CMV-specific TCR beta clonotypes restricted by HLA-C dominated the ex vivo response.

TCRdb reprocessed the reads with MiXCR, giving one entry per CDR3 protein. The repertoire holds approximately 990,000 distinct CDR3 sequences, with roughly 31% as singletons. The table lists this clonotype with many counts. The antigen is undetermined. The length of the CDR3 is 14 residues. Germline V gene sequence: CDR1 SGHTA, CDR2 FQGNSA. V lost 5 bases, J lost 0 bases, and 5 bases lay in between. The V gene is TRBV7-2, the J gene TRBJ1-6, with unresolved D. The receptor comes from a human donor in good health (CMV status not recorded). Some clones in this sample may be carry-over from other donors' samples. Sequencing was performed on cultured CD8+ T cells from PBMCs, taken from culture after CMV antigen stimulation. CDR3 sequence (DNA): TGTGCCAGCAGCGAGAGCTCCTATAATTCACCCCTCCACTTT. This codes for CASSESSYNSPLHF. The full variable domain, completed using reference TRBV7-2 and TRBJ1-6, is GAGVSQSPSNKVTEKGKDVELRCDPISGHTALYWYRQSLGQGLEFLIYFQGNSAPDKSGLPSDRFSAERTGGSVSTLTIQRTQQEDSAVYLCASSESSYNSPLHFGNGTRLTVT.